These 28 T cell receptor beta chains share one sample of origin, sequenced in a study of blood T cell repertoires in COVID-19. Assay used: immunoSEQ multiplex PCR; TCRdb lists only in-frame clones, some missing. This sample yields 250,000 to 300,000 clones, of which 80% to 90% are seen a single time; 11% belongs to the top ten. Sequencing was performed on peripheral blood. The source of these receptors is an older woman with acute or convalescent COVID-19.

The chain links TRBV6-5 to TRBJ2-7; 8 bases align to TRBD1. Germline V gene data show CDR1 as MNHEY and CDR2 as SVGAGI. This CDR3 is built from 13 residues. V dropped 6 bases and J dropped 2; count of bases not matched to a gene: 3. The CDR3: CASSHRGAYEQYF. CDR3 DNA sequence: TGTGCCAGCAGCCACAGGGGGGCCTACGAGCAGTACTTC.

V and J are TRBV27 and TRBJ1-1; 7 bases are a match to TRBD1. Germline CDR1 reads MNHEY; CDR2 reads SMNVEV (reference sequence). The trim removed 9 bases at V and 6 bases at J, leaving 10 bases unmatched. The CDR3 sequence is 13 residues long. The CDR3 is CARQGRGNAEAFF. CDR3 nucleotides: TGTGCCAGACAGGGGCGGGGTAACGCTGAAGCTTTCTTT.

The chain links TRBV6-5 to TRBJ1-1; a possible D gene is TRBD1 (5 bases). V was pared by 5 bases and J by 4 bases, with 17 bases between. Per germline, CDR1 MNHEY and CDR2 SVGAGI. This CDR3 is 15 amino acids long. The CDR3 spells CASSPATLGGTEAFF. The CDR3 nucleotides read TGTGCCAGCAGTCCAGCTACCCTCGGGGGCACTGAAGCTTTCTTT.

The chain links TRBV3-1 (or the pseudogene TRBV3-2) to TRBJ1-1; a weak D match, TRBD1 (5 bases). The CDR3 is 13 amino acids. In germline, CDR1 is LGHDT, CDR2 YNNKEL (reference sequence). Trimming left V 4 bases short and J 5 bases short, with 11 bases between. CDR3 nucleotide sequence: TGTGCCAGCAGCCTGGGGCCGGAGACTGAAGCTTTCTTT. This gives the protein CASSLGPETEAFF.

V and J are TRBV20-1 and TRBJ1-3, with D possibly TRBD1 on 6 matching bases. Trimming pared 3 bases from V and 4 bases from J, leaving 16 bases between. The CDR3 runs 15 residues. Germline lookup yields CDR1 DFQATT and CDR2 SNEGSKA (reference sequence). In DNA form, the CDR3 reads TGCAGTGCTAGTGTCCCCGGGGGGGCCGGAAACACCATATATTTT. Translating it yields CSASVPGGAGNTIYF.

The gene calls are TRBV28 and TRBJ1-6; D not resolved. Trimming cost V 6 bases and J 6 bases, with 6 bases left between them. This CDR3 comprises 12 residues. The germline V gene encodes CDR1 MDHEN and CDR2 SYDVKM. CDR3 in DNA: TGTGCCAGCAGACAGTCTAATTCACCCCTCCACTTT. Encoded protein: CASRQSNSPLHF.

This clone was detected a few times. The chain couples TRBV2 to TRBJ1-2, with TRBD1 matching 9 bases. V dropped 6 bases and J dropped 8; count of bases not matched to a gene: 16. CDR3 length: 16 residues. Germline V gives CDR1 SNHLY, CDR2 FYNNEI. CDR3 residues: CASSPDRGTIAGGYTF. In nucleotides, the CDR3 is TGTGCCAGCAGCCCCGACAGGGGGACGATAGCGGGGGGCTACACCTTC. The variable domain in full, completed from reference TRBV2 and TRBJ1-2, reads EPEVTQTPSHQVTQMGQEVILRCVPISNHLYFYWYRQILGQKVEFLVSFYNNEISEKSEIFDDQFSVERPDGSNFTLKIRSTKLEDSAMYFCASSPDRGTIAGGYTFGSGTRLTVV.

The chain has TRBV7-6 and TRBJ2-3; a possible D gene is TRBD2 (6 bases). This CDR3 contains 17 residues. Germline V CDR1 and CDR2: SGHVS, FNYEAQ. The germline V and J ends were trimmed by 0 bases and 6 bases, with 19 bases remaining between them. For the CDR3, the DNA is TGTGCCAGCAGCTTAGCTCCTCCTGGGGGGAATGGGGATACGCAGTATTTT. It encodes CASSLAPPGGNGDTQYF.

V gene TRBV7-9 combines with J gene TRBJ2-2; no reliable D call. Deletions cut 5 bases from V and 7 bases from J, with 8 bases between. This CDR3 contains 12 residues. Per the germline V gene, CDR1 is SEHNR and CDR2 is FQNEAQ (reference sequence). The CDR3 nucleotides are TGTGCCAGCAGCCTGAGTGGCGGGGAGCTGTTTTTT. Amino acid sequence: CASSLSGGELFF.

V usage is TRBV10-3 and J usage is TRBJ2-5; 7 nucleotides agree with TRBD1. CDR1 and CDR2 (germline): ENHRY, SYGVKD. The CDR3 runs to 13 residues. The J segment lost 3 bases and the V segment lost 4 bases, leaving 2 bases of the junction unmatched. CDR3 bases: TGTGCCATCAGTGTTGACAGGGAAGAGACCCAGTACTTC. It encodes CAISVDREETQYF.

The gene calls are TRBV11-2 and TRBJ2-7, with a possible D match to TRBD1 (5 bases). The V gene lost 5 bases and the J gene lost 6 bases, with 17 bases spanning the gap. The CDR3 length is 14 residues. CDR1 is SGHAT and CDR2 is FQNNGV in the germline V gene. The CDR3 sequence is CASSPMGRSSEQYF. DNA for the CDR3: TGTGCCAGCAGCCCCATGGGGCGGTCGAGCGAGCAGTACTTC. The full variable domain, with the rest looked up from reference TRBV11-2 and TRBJ2-7, is EAGVAQSPRYKIIEKRQSVAFWCNPISGHATLYWYQQILGQGPKLLIQFQNNGVVDDSQLPKDRFSAERLKGVDSTLKIQPAKLEDSAVYLCASSPMGRSSEQYFGPGTRLTVT.

The J gene is TRBJ2-1, the V gene TRBV4-2, with TRBD2 as a possible D gene (5 bases). This CDR3 comprises 19 residues. CDR1 and CDR2 from the germline V gene are LGHNA and YNFKEQ. The V gene lost 4 bases and the J gene lost 0 bases, with 22 bases spanning the gap. The CDR3 is CASSRALRASSISYNEQFF. CDR3 DNA sequence: TGTGCCAGCAGCCGCGCTCTGAGGGCTTCCTCGATCTCCTACAATGAGCAGTTCTTC.

The genes are TRBV7-9 and TRBJ1-4; no clear D gene. CDR1 SEHNR and CDR2 FQNEAQ come from the germline V gene (reference sequence). Deletions cut 4 bases from V and 6 bases from J, with 15 bases between. The length of the CDR3 is 15 residues. The CDR3 DNA reads TGTGCCAGCAGCTCCACAAGAGGGAAGGATGAAAAACTGTTTTTT. Its protein product is CASSSTRGKDEKLFF.

The chain carries TRBV19 and TRBJ2-7; 10 bases map to TRBD1. The CDR3 length is 15 residues. Germline values: CDR1 LNHDA, CDR2 SQIVND (reference sequence). V shed 7 bases and J 3 bases; nucleotides not matched to a gene: 9. The CDR3 DNA sequence: TGTGCCAGTAAACCCGACAGGGGGCGCGACTACGAGCAGTACTTC. It codes for CASKPDRGRDYEQYF.

This chain uses TRBV19 with TRBJ1-5; no definite D call. Deletions cut 8 bases from V and 1 base from J, with 12 bases between. Looked up from germline, CDR1 is LNHDA and CDR2 is SQIVND (reference sequence). The CDR3 runs 14 residues. CDR3 amino acids: CASSTRGSNQPQHF. DNA for the CDR3: TGTGCCAGTTCGACCCGAGGGAGCAATCAGCCCCAGCATTTT.

J is TRBJ1-2 and V is TRBV7-5. TRBV7-5 is described as a pseudogene. The length of the CDR3 is 10 residues. The CDR3 DNA is TGTGTCAGAAGACCAGGAGGGTACACCTTC. Translation gives CVRRPGGYTF.

The V gene is TRBV6-1, the J gene TRBJ2-2; maybe TRBD1 (6 bases). The germline gives CDR1 MNHNS, CDR2 SASEGT. The CDR3 totals 15 residues. V lost 1 base and J 4 bases, leaving 10 bases between the germline ends. The DNA of the CDR3 is TGTGCCAGCAGTGAAGACAGGGCGGTCACCGGGGAGCTGTTTTTT. Protein sequence: CASSEDRAVTGELFF.

The V call is TRBV3-1 (or the pseudogene TRBV3-2), the J call TRBJ2-1; a weak D match, TRBD2 (5 bases). This CDR3 spans 19 amino acids. Germline values: CDR1 LGHDT, CDR2 YNNKEL (reference sequence). The V end was cut by 5 bases, the J end by 3 bases, with 26 bases between. The DNA of the CDR3 is TGTGCCAGCAGCGAAAGCCCAGGCGTAAGCGAACGGGGCTACAATGAGCAGTTCTTC. It codes for CASSESPGVSERGYNEQFF.

This clone is a singleton in its sample. V usage is TRBV6-5 and J usage is TRBJ2-5, with 10 positions matching TRBD1. This CDR3 is 14 amino acids long. CDR1 and CDR2 (germline): MNHEY, SVGAGI. The V and J ends lost 8 bases and 5 bases, in that order; junction bases with no gene match: 8. The CDR3 is CASYPTGGKETQYF. For the CDR3, the DNA is TGTGCCAGCTATCCGACAGGGGGCAAGGAGACCCAGTACTTC.

The genes are TRBV5-1 and TRBJ2-5, with 8 bases lining up with TRBD1. The length of the CDR3 is 15 residues. V shed 2 bases, J shed 5 bases, and the junction held 8 bases outside the gene matches. Germline V gene sequence: CDR1 SGHRS, CDR2 YFSETQ. The CDR3 nucleotides are TGCGCCAGCAGCTTCACAGGGGGAGACGGGGAGACCCAGTACTTC. Amino acid sequence: CASSFTGGDGETQYF.

The J gene is TRBJ2-7, the V gene TRBV4-1; TRBD1 matches at 9 bases. The V gene's germline CDR1 is MGHRA and CDR2 YSYEKL. The CDR3 length is 17 residues. The V and J ends lost 0 bases and 4 bases, in that order; junction bases with no gene match: 10. CDR3 DNA sequence: TGCGCCAGCAGCCAAGAGAATCCGGGACAGGGTTGGTACGAGCAGTACTTC. Translated: CASSQENPGQGWYEQYF.

The table lists this clone with a few counts. The J gene is TRBJ1-5, the V gene TRBV2; D is undetermined. Trimming removed 2 bases from V and 7 bases from J, with 12 bases in between. There are 14 residues in the CDR3. Germline loops: CDR1 SNHLY, CDR2 FYNNEI. In nucleotides, the CDR3 is TGTGCCAGCAGTGAAACCCTTCCCGGGCAGCCCCAGCATTTT. It specifies CASSETLPGQPQHF. Full variable domain (outside the CDR3, taken from reference TRBV2 and TRBJ1-5): EPEVTQTPSHQVTQMGQEVILRCVPISNHLYFYWYRQILGQKVEFLVSFYNNEISEKSEIFDDQFSVERPDGSNFTLKIRSTKLEDSAMYFCASSETLPGQPQHFGDGTRLSIL.

The V and J genes are TRBV7-9 and TRBJ1-2; 7 bases fit TRBD1. CDR3 size: 14 residues. Germline lookup yields CDR1 SEHNR and CDR2 FQNEAQ (reference sequence). V lost 2 bases to trimming and J lost 8 bases; unmatched junction nucleotides: 8. For the CDR3, the DNA is TGTGCCAGCAGCTTACTAACAGGGGTAGACGGCTACACCTTC. Its translation: CASSLLTGVDGYTF. Drawing the rest from reference TRBV7-9 and TRBJ1-2, the complete variable domain is DTGVSQNPRHKITKRGQNVTFRCDPISEHNRLYWYRQTLGQGPEFLTYFQNEAQLEKSRLLSDRFSAERPKGSFSTLEIQRTEQGDSAMYLCASSLLTGVDGYTFGSGTRLTVV.

The genes are TRBV19 and TRBJ1-6; 9 bases align to TRBD1. V lost 3 bases to trimming and J lost 6 bases; unmatched junction nucleotides: 3. Germline CDR1 and CDR2: LNHDA and SQIVND (reference sequence). This CDR3 region has 15 residues. The CDR3 protein is CASSISGQGNSPLHF. The CDR3 coding sequence is TGTGCCAGTAGTATTTCGGGACAGGGTAATTCACCCCTCCACTTT. Based on the CDR3 plus reference TRBV19 and TRBJ1-6, the full variable domain is DGGITQSPKYLFRKEGQNVTLSCEQNLNHDAMYWYRQDPGQGLRLIYYSQIVNDFQKGDIAEGYSVSREKKESFPLTVTSAQKNPTAFYLCASSISGQGNSPLHFGNGTRLTVT.

This sequence joins TRBV2 and TRBJ2-5; TRBD1 matches 8 bases. The CDR3 spans 14 residues. Losses at the gene ends were 6 bases for V and 2 bases for J; bases not matched to a gene: 5. Per the germline V gene, CDR1 is SNHLY and CDR2 is FYNNEI. For the CDR3, the DNA is TGTGCCAGCAGGAGTGGGACAGGACAAGAGACCCAGTACTTC. Protein: CASRSGTGQETQYF.

The V gene is TRBV7-9, the J gene TRBJ1-4, with D possibly matching TRBD1 (6 bases). Germline values: CDR1 SEHNR, CDR2 FQNEAQ (reference sequence). Trimming stripped 4 bases from V and 8 bases from J, with 14 bases between. This CDR3 is 14 amino acids long. This CDR3 reads CASSSYTGTEKLFF. In DNA, the CDR3 is TGTGCCAGCAGCTCTTATACAGGGACCGAAAAACTGTTTTTT. Supplemented by reference TRBV7-9 and TRBJ1-4, the full variable domain reads DTGVSQNPRHKITKRGQNVTFRCDPISEHNRLYWYRQTLGQGPEFLTYFQNEAQLEKSRLLSDRFSAERPKGSFSTLEIQRTEQGDSAMYLCASSSYTGTEKLFFGSGTQLSVL.

Turning to this clone: Other DNA sequences in this sample translate to the same CDR3. The chain joins TRBV5-1 to TRBJ1-1, with 10 bases matching TRBD1. CDR3 length: 14 amino acids. Trimming took 1 base from V and 6 from J; bases not matched to a gene: 3. Germline V gives CDR1 SGHRS, CDR2 YFSETQ. This CDR3 is CASSLTGTGAEAFF. CDR3 in DNA: TGCGCCAGCAGCTTGACCGGGACAGGGGCTGAAGCTTTCTTT.

The chain recombines TRBV11-2 with TRBJ2-5, with D possibly matching TRBD1 (7 bases). The CDR3 has 15 amino acids. V lost 2 bases to trimming and J lost 3 bases, with 13 bases between them. CDR1 and CDR2 (germline): SGHAT, FQNNGV. CDR3: CASSLQGGREETQYF. Here the CDR3 DNA reads TGTGCCAGCAGCTTACAGGGGGGTAGGGAAGAGACCCAGTACTTC.